The 30 T cell receptor beta chains below were found in one sample sequenced in a study of T cells in Graves' hyperthyroidism and ophthalmopathy. RNA transcripts were the template for amplifying TCR beta CDR3 regions. TCR CDR3 regions were first amplified by RT-PCR with HTBI primers. MiXCR was run by TCRdb on the multiplex PCR reads, yielding one entry per CDR3 protein. The sample lists over 500,000 distinct CDR3 sequences; more than 15% were seen once. The sample was blood. The receptors originated from a woman between 18 and 29 years old with Graves' ophthalmopathy.

This clonotype occurred many times. CDR3 nucleotide sequence: TGTGCCAGCAGCTTAACTGACAGGGGCAAGGGGTACGAGCAGTACTTC. Its translation is CASSLTDRGKGYEQYF. This chain joins TRBV7-3 and TRBJ2-7; TRBD1 matches at 8 bases. CDR3 size: 16 residues. CDR1 SGHTA and CDR2 FQGTGA come from the germline V gene. Trimming cost V 0 bases and J 4 bases; bases outside gene matches: 8.

V gene TRBV28 combines with J gene TRBJ2-1; 13 bases match TRBD2. The CDR3 length is 13 residues. Germline lookup yields CDR1 MDHEN and CDR2 SYDVKM. The V gene end was trimmed by 3 bases and the J gene end by 10 bases; junction bases not matched to a gene: 0. CDR3 region: CASSLTSGGEQFF. In nucleotides, the CDR3 is TGTGCCAGCAGTTTGACTAGCGGGGGGGAGCAGTTCTTC. The whole variable domain, remainder taken from reference TRBV28 and TRBJ2-1, is DVKVTQSSRYLVKRTGEKVFLECVQDMDHENMFWYRQDPGLGLRLIYFSYDVKMKEKGDIPEGYSVSREKKERFSLILESASTNQTSMYLCASSLTSGGEQFFGPGTRLTVL.

This clonotype was found a few times. V usage is TRBV28 and J usage is TRBJ1-4; tentatively, D is TRBD1 (5 bases). Germline CDR1 is MDHEN and CDR2 is SYDVKM. This CDR3 comprises 14 residues. The V end lost 5 bases, the J end lost 4 bases, and 11 bases lay between the germline ends. This CDR3 reads CASSPQGFNEKLFF. CDR3 coding DNA: TGTGCCAGCAGTCCTCAGGGATTTAATGAAAAACTGTTTTTT.

In this sample, this clonotype turned up many times. CDR3 sequence (DNA): TGTGCCAGCAGCCAAGAGTGGGCCAACACTGAAGCTTTCTTT. Protein: CASSQEWANTEAFF. This chain joins TRBV3-1 and TRBJ1-1; no clear D gene. V shed 0 bases and J shed 2 bases, with 7 bases lying between them. The CDR3 is made up of 14 amino acids. Per germline, CDR1 LGHDT and CDR2 YNNKEL (reference sequence).

This clonotype was picked up many times. The chain uses TRBV30 and TRBJ1-5; D not resolved. This CDR3 is built from 13 residues. CDR1 GTSNPN and CDR2 SVGIG come from the germline V gene (reference sequence). Trimming stripped 0 bases from V and 6 bases from J, with 9 bases between. In nucleotides, the CDR3 is TGTGCCTGGAGTGTAAAGGGAAGTCAGCCCCAGCATTTT. The encoded protein is CAWSVKGSQPQHF.

At least ten counts were recorded for this clonotype. V gene TRBV28 combines with J gene TRBJ1-1; D is undetermined. Trimming removed 4 bases at V and 11 bases at J, with 11 bases between. CDR1 is MDHEN and CDR2 is SYDVKM in the germline V gene. The CDR3 extends over 11 amino acids. The chain's CDR3 is CASSSPQTAFF. The CDR3 coding sequence is TGTGCCAGCAGTTCACCCCAAACGGCTTTCTTT.

V is TRBV20-1 and J is TRBJ1-3; D uncertain. The CDR3 extends over 15 amino acids. V was cut by 5 bases and J by 0 bases, with 14 bases left in between. Germline V CDR1 and CDR2: DFQATT, SNEGSKA (reference sequence). The CDR3 DNA is TGCAGTGCTGAAGGAAGGGCAAGCTCTGGAAACACCATATATTTT. This sequence encodes CSAEGRASSGNTIYF.

This clonotype has just a few counts. The J gene is TRBJ2-1, the V gene TRBV11-1; a possible D gene is TRBD2 (6 bases). V lost 5 bases and J lost 8, with 16 bases in between. CDR1 and CDR2 from the germline V gene are SGHAT and FQDESV (reference sequence). The CDR3 covers 14 residues. The CDR3 protein is CASSPSGLTDEQFF. Here the CDR3 DNA reads TGTGCCAGCAGCCCCTCGGGACTCACCGATGAGCAGTTCTTC.

The chain recombines TRBV6-1 with TRBJ2-7; no clear D. Deletions cut 2 bases from V and 2 bases from J, with 10 bases between. Germline values: CDR1 MNHNS, CDR2 SASEGT. This CDR3 has 14 residues. The CDR3 spells CASSELGLPYEQYF. The CDR3 DNA reads TGTGCCAGCAGTGAATTGGGGTTGCCCTACGAGCAGTACTTC.

This clonotype was observed at least ten times. V is TRBV7-9 and J is TRBJ1-1; 7 positions match TRBD1. Germline CDR1 is SEHNR and CDR2 is FQNEAQ (reference sequence). J was trimmed by 4 bases and V by 5 bases; bases with no gene match: 7. This CDR3 is 14 amino acids long. The CDR3 nucleotides are TGTGCCAGCAGCGAACGACAGGGTGGCACTGAAGCTTTCTTT. The encoded protein is CASSERQGGTEAFF.

This clonotype was picked up a small number of times. The chain has TRBV28 and TRBJ1-5; TRBD1 is a possible D gene (5 bases). V was cut by 11 bases and J by 4 bases, with 12 bases left in between. The CDR3 sequence is 12 residues long. CDR1 is MDHEN and CDR2 is SYDVKM in the germline V gene. The CDR3 is CAGGGWNQPQHF. Written as DNA, the CDR3 is TGTGCCGGCGGGGGGTGGAATCAGCCCCAGCATTTT.

The chain combines TRBV5-4 with TRBJ2-3; unclear D gene. Per germline, CDR1 SGHNT and CDR2 YYREEE (reference sequence). The CDR3 runs 13 residues. V was trimmed by 0 bases and J by 5 bases, leaving 7 bases between them. The CDR3 DNA sequence: TGTGCCAGCAGCTTGGTGGTGGAAGATACGCAGTATTTT. This codes for CASSLVVEDTQYF.

The rearrangement uses TRBV6-2 or TRBV6-3 and TRBJ2-2; D is perhaps TRBD2 (7 bases). Trimming took 6 bases from V and 6 from J, leaving 17 bases between them. This CDR3 has 15 residues. Germline assignment: CDR1 MNHEY and CDR2 SVGEGT. The chain's CDR3 is CASSEQGGPPGELFF. For the CDR3, the DNA is TGTGCCAGCAGCGAACAGGGAGGGCCCCCCGGGGAGCTGTTTTTT.

This clonotype was seen only a few times. The chain is built from TRBV28 and TRBJ1-5, with D perhaps matching TRBD1 (5 bases). Trimming took off 3 bases at V and 7 bases at J, with 16 bases between the two ends. This CDR3 has 15 residues. Germline lookup yields CDR1 MDHEN and CDR2 SYDVKM. This CDR3 is CASSLPRSGEQPQHF. The CDR3 DNA reads TGTGCCAGCAGTTTGCCCCGGTCGGGGGAGCAGCCCCAGCATTTT.

Many counts were recorded for this clonotype. This chain connects TRBV28 to TRBJ1-1; D is ambiguous. Germline V lookup: CDR1 MDHEN, CDR2 SYDVKM. This CDR3 spans 12 amino acids. V lost 2 bases and J 6 bases, leaving 7 bases between the germline ends. The CDR3 coding sequence is TGTGCCAGCAGTTTAGTGGCGTCTGAAGCTTTCTTT. Translating gives CASSLVASEAFF.

The chain uses TRBV5-4 and TRBJ1-6, with D perhaps matching TRBD1 (5 bases). In germline, CDR1 is SGHNT, CDR2 YYREEE (reference sequence). The CDR3 is made up of 13 amino acids. V dropped 4 bases and J dropped 12 bases, with 14 bases sitting between them. CDR3 sequence: CASSRRERGPLHF. The CDR3 nucleotides are TGTGCCAGCAGCCGACGGGAAAGGGGACCCCTCCACTTT.

This clonotype was seen many times. The rearrangement links TRBV11-2 to TRBJ2-7; D is uncertain. Germline-derived CDR1 and CDR2 are SGHAT and FQNNGV. Trimming shortened V by 6 bases and J by 2 bases, and 2 bases separated the two germline ends. The CDR3 runs 10 residues. CDR3 amino acids: CASRAYEQYF. Written as DNA, the CDR3 is TGTGCCAGCAGGGCCTACGAGCAGTACTTC.

This clonotype was picked up many times. The rearrangement joins TRBV11-2 to TRBJ2-1; D is possibly TRBD1 or TRBD2 (5 bases each). The germline gives CDR1 SGHAT, CDR2 FQNNGV. Trimming stripped 5 bases from V and 2 bases from J, with 13 bases between. This CDR3 spans 15 amino acids. The CDR3 protein is CASSPGPIAYNEQFF. CDR3 DNA: TGTGCCAGCAGCCCGGGACCCATAGCCTACAATGAGCAGTTCTTC.

As concerns this clonotype: This may be a read error, as it is one base from a much larger clone. The chain carries TRBV29-1 and TRBJ2-5, with 7 bases lining up with TRBD2. The germline V gene has CDR1 SQVTM and CDR2 ANQGSEA. The CDR3 is made up of 14 amino acids. With 6 bases clipped from V and 4 bases from J, the junction kept 11 bases outside the gene matches. CDR3 DNA sequence: TGCAGCGTCGCGACTAGCAGGATGCGAGAGACCCAGTACTTC. Translation gives CSVATSRMRETQYF.

This clonotype was recorded many times. J is TRBJ2-7 and V is TRBV7-9; D not certain. Trimming shortened V by 5 bases and J by 4 bases, and 12 bases separated the two germline ends. The CDR3 extends over 13 amino acids. The germline V gene has CDR1 SEHNR and CDR2 FQNEAQ (reference sequence). CDR3 loop: CASSPPADYEQYF. CDR3 bases: TGTGCCAGCAGCCCTCCGGCAGATTACGAGCAGTACTTC.

This clonotype was detected only once. The chain recombines TRBV30 with TRBJ2-3, with 13 bases matching TRBD2. J gave up 4 bases and V 3 bases, and 7 bases lay outside the gene matches. This CDR3 has 16 amino acids. CDR1 GTSNPN and CDR2 SVGIG come from the germline V gene (reference sequence). The DNA for the CDR3 is TGTGCCTGGAGATTAGGACTAGCGGGAGTGGCAGATACGCAGTATTTT. Amino acid sequence: CAWRLGLAGVADTQYF.

The sample holds many counts of this clonotype. This sequence joins TRBV18 and TRBJ1-1; TRBD1 is a possible D gene (6 bases). Germline loops: CDR1 KGHSH, CDR2 LQKENI. V gave up 4 bases and J gave up 3 bases, with 9 bases separating them. The CDR3 consists of 13 residues. The DNA for the CDR3 is TGTGCCAGCTCACGGGACACCTACACTGAAGCTTTCTTT. Protein sequence: CASSRDTYTEAFF.

This clonotype was counted a single time. The chain carries TRBV20-1 and TRBJ2-4; 12 bases match TRBD2. The germline V gene has CDR1 DFQATT and CDR2 SNEGSKA (reference sequence). The trim removed 6 bases at V and 2 bases at J, leaving 5 bases unmatched. The CDR3 is made up of 15 amino acids. In nucleotides, the CDR3 is TGCAGTGCACCGACTAGCGGGAGTTCCAAAAACATTCAGTACTTC. Translated, it gives CSAPTSGSSKNIQYF.

Many counts were recorded for this clonotype. The V call is TRBV12-3 or TRBV12-4, the J call TRBJ1-3, with no clear D. Trimming shortened V by 8 bases and J by 3 bases, and 8 bases separated the two germline ends. The CDR3 consists of 12 residues. The CDR3, as DNA: TGTGCCAGCTCCAGGAGTGGAAACACCATATATTTT. Its translation is CASSRSGNTIYF.

Concerning this clonotype itself: One end of the junction fails to match germline, which may point to a read error. The V and J genes are TRBV7-2 and TRBJ2-6, with 7 bases aligning to TRBD1. Germline CDR1 is SGHTA and CDR2 is FQGNSA. The CDR3 spans 17 residues. The CDR3 region is CASSSGGTYSRANVLTF. CDR3 nucleotide sequence: TGTGCCAGCAGCTCAGGGGGAACCTACTCTAGGGCCAACGTCCTGACTTTC.

J is TRBJ2-3 and V is TRBV3-1, with 8 bases identical to TRBD2. With V trimmed by 0 bases and J by 3 bases, 11 bases remained unmatched. The germline CDR1 and CDR2 sequences are LGHDT and YNNKEL (reference sequence). CDR3 size: 18 residues. In DNA form, the CDR3 reads TGTGCCAGCAGCCAAGAAGTCAGCGGGAGAAGAGGAACAGATACGCAGTATTTT. Its protein product is CASSQEVSGRRGTDTQYF.

This clonotype was recorded many times. The CDR3 region is CASSRTGAEAFF. The CDR3 nucleotides are TGTGCCAGCAGTCGGACAGGGGCTGAAGCTTTCTTT. The chain carries TRBV6-1 and TRBJ1-1, with 9 bases that match TRBD1. V trimming: 5 bases; J trimming: 6 bases; junction bases outside the gene matches: 1. This CDR3 has 12 amino acids. The germline CDR1 and CDR2 sequences are MNHNS and SASEGT.

For this clonotype: A much larger clone differs from this one at a single base, so this may be a read error. The chain carries TRBV5-1 and TRBJ1-2; D gene unclear. V was pared by 6 bases and J by 3 bases, with 15 bases between. From germline, CDR1 is SGHRS and CDR2 YFSETQ. CDR3 length equals 14 residues. This chain's CDR3 is CASTRAPWDYGYTF. CDR3 sequence (DNA): TGCGCCAGCACCCGGGCACCATGGGACTATGGCTACACCTTC.

This clonotype came up many times. The chain carries TRBV4-1 and TRBJ2-5; a possible D gene is TRBD1 (5 bases). The CDR3 runs 15 residues. V was shortened by 3 bases and J by 0 bases, with 11 bases between the two germline ends. The germline V gene encodes CDR1 MGHRA and CDR2 YSYEKL. The CDR3 coding sequence is TGCGCCAGCAGCCAGAGACAGACCAACCAAGAGACCCAGTACTTC. Translation gives CASSQRQTNQETQYF.

This clonotype was recorded many times. The V call is TRBV12-3 or TRBV12-4, the J call TRBJ2-7; 10 bases are shared with TRBD1. The J segment lost 5 bases and the V segment lost 5 bases, leaving 6 bases of the junction unmatched. CDR3 size: 14 residues. CDR3 nucleotide sequence: TGTGCCAGCAGTCCGGGACAGGGGTTCCACGAGCAGTACTTC. Translating it yields CASSPGQGFHEQYF.